These 16 T cell receptor beta chains originate from one sample sequenced in a study of neurological immune-mediated disorders. One entry per CDR3 protein results from TCRdb running MiXCR on the 5' RACE reads. The sample includes about 50,000 distinct CDR3 sequences, 10% seen only once; the top ten take under 5.5%. Specimen: PBMCs. The source is a man between 65 and 85 years old with HTLV-1-associated myelopathy (HAM/TSP).

This clonotype was seen many times. The CDR3 loop is CASSLNVLDTDTQYF. CDR3 DNA sequence: TGTGCCAGCAGTTTAAACGTGCTAGACACAGATACGCAGTATTTT. This rearrangement joins TRBV28 to TRBJ2-3; D unclear. CDR3 length: 15 amino acids. V lost 2 bases to trimming and J lost 2 bases, with 11 bases between them. Looked up from germline, CDR1 is MDHEN and CDR2 is SYDVKM. The full variable domain, in which reference TRBV28 and TRBJ2-3 provide the parts outside the CDR3, is DVKVTQSSRYLVKRTGEKVFLECVQDMDHENMFWYRQDPGLGLRLIYFSYDVKMKEKGDIPEGYSVSREKKERFSLILESASTNQTSMYLCASSLNVLDTDTQYFGPGTRLTVL.

This clonotype occurred many times. The V and J genes are TRBV11-3 and TRBJ2-1, with D possibly matching TRBD1 (6 bases). Germline CDR1 is SGHNT and CDR2 is YENEEA. The CDR3 has 12 amino acids. Trimming stripped 5 bases from V and 9 bases from J, with 11 bases between. CDR3 sequence (DNA): TGTGCCAGCAGCATACAGGGCACTGAGCAGTTCTTC. This codes for CASSIQGTEQFF.

This clonotype came up many times. This chain connects TRBV2 to TRBJ2-5; D is perhaps TRBD2 (6 bases). CDR3 length: 15 residues. The germline CDR1 and CDR2 sequences are SNHLY and FYNNEI. Trimming cost V 6 bases and J 5 bases, with 19 bases left between them. The CDR3 DNA is TGTGCCAGCAGCGCCGCCGGGACTCCCGGGGAGACCCAGTACTTC. Translation gives CASSAAGTPGETQYF.

The J gene is TRBJ2-1, the V gene TRBV24-1; 9 bases are a match to TRBD2. Looked up from germline, CDR1 is KGHDR and CDR2 is SFDVKD. This CDR3 comprises 18 residues. Trimming removed 10 bases from V and 2 bases from J; junction bases left unmatched: 17. The CDR3 here is CATTETETSGDTYNEQFF. CDR3 nucleotides: TGTGCCACTACTGAAACGGAGACTAGCGGAGATACCTACAATGAGCAGTTCTTC.

This clonotype came up many times. The rearrangement joins TRBV6-2 or TRBV6-3 to TRBJ2-5; TRBD2 matches at 14 bases. Unmatched junction bases numbered 6, after V lost 2 bases and J lost 7 bases. The CDR3 is 16 amino acids. Germline CDR1 and CDR2: MNHEY and SVGEGT. In DNA, the CDR3 is TGTGCCAGCAGTTACGGGACTAGCGGGAGTTTGGTGACCCAGTACTTC. The encoded protein is CASSYGTSGSLVTQYF.

This clonotype was counted ten times or more. V gene TRBV20-1 combines with J gene TRBJ1-6; TRBD1 is a possible D gene (6 bases). This CDR3 has 14 amino acids. From germline, CDR1 is DFQATT and CDR2 SNEGSKA (reference sequence). The germline V and J ends were trimmed by 2 bases and 10 bases, with 15 bases remaining between them. The CDR3 DNA is TGCAGTGCTAGATTTCAGGGGCGAGTCTCACCCCTCCACTTT. Translating gives CSARFQGRVSPLHF.

The sample holds many counts of this clonotype. This sequence joins TRBV6-5 and TRBJ2-3, with D possibly TRBD1 on 6 matching bases. The CDR3 covers 14 residues. Germline loops: CDR1 MNHEY, CDR2 SVGAGI. The germline V and J ends were trimmed by 4 bases and 2 bases, with 10 bases remaining between them. CDR3 coding DNA: TGTGCCAGCAGTTCTGACAGGTCCACAGATACGCAGTATTTT. Translated: CASSSDRSTDTQYF.

This chain links TRBV6-1 with TRBJ1-3, with TRBD1 identical over 7 bases. V shed 11 bases and J 5 bases; nucleotides not matched to a gene: 12. Looked up from germline, CDR1 is MNHNS and CDR2 is SASEGT. The CDR3 has 14 residues. The DNA of the CDR3 is TGTGCCTCCAGGGGGGTACCGGGGAGAAACACCATATATTTT. Amino acids: CASRGVPGRNTIYF.

This clonotype has ten or more counts. CDR3 DNA: TGCAGTGCCTTAGCGGACTCCTACAATGAGCAGTTCTTC. This translates into CSALADSYNEQFF. The rearrangement uses TRBV20-1 and TRBJ2-1, with D maybe TRBD2 (6 bases). The germline V gene encodes CDR1 DFQATT and CDR2 SNEGSKA (reference sequence). Trimming took 6 bases from V and 0 from J, leaving 9 bases between them. This CDR3 spans 13 amino acids.

This clonotype was found many times. The genes are TRBV29-1 and TRBJ2-3, with 7 bases aligning to TRBD2. V dropped 1 base and J dropped 5; count of bases not matched to a gene: 9. The length of the CDR3 is 15 residues. Germline lookup yields CDR1 SQVTM and CDR2 ANQGSEA. The CDR3 reads CSVEGGGSFGDTQYF. DNA for the CDR3: TGCAGCGTTGAAGGGGGCGGGAGTTTTGGAGATACGCAGTATTTT.

This clonotype was picked up many times. The gene calls are TRBV10-3 and TRBJ1-1, with D possibly TRBD1 on 5 matching bases. Trimming pared 7 bases from V and 4 bases from J, leaving 16 bases between. This CDR3 region has 14 residues. The germline V gene encodes CDR1 ENHRY and CDR2 SYGVKD. CDR3 region: CAINKRLGGTEAFF. The CDR3 DNA sequence: TGTGCCATCAATAAAAGACTTGGGGGCACTGAAGCTTTCTTT.

In this sample, this clonotype is medium-sized. Here the CDR3 omits its conserved ending phenylalanine or tryptophan, so a read error is the likely source. It is unclear where the CDR3 begins or ends on the DNA, so no DNA is shown, and the CDR3 is as TCRdb lists it. This sequence joins TRBV6-6 and TRBJ2-7; the DNA was not used to check the table's D call, TRBD1. Germline CDR1 MNHNY, CDR2 SVGAGI (reference sequence). The CDR3 spans 9 amino acids, including both terminal residues. CDR3 sequence: CASSRDRGI.

This clonotype was detected ten times or more. The V call is TRBV18, the J call TRBJ2-1, with D possibly called TRBD1 or TRBD2 (5 bases each). Trimming took 2 bases from V and 3 from J, leaving 14 bases between them. Germline assignment: CDR1 KGHSH and CDR2 LQKENI. The CDR3 extends over 16 amino acids. CDR3 coding DNA: TGTGCCAGCTCACCATCGCAGTGGGACCACTACAATGAGCAGTTCTTC. Amino acid sequence: CASSPSQWDHYNEQFF. The full variable domain, its missing parts supplied by reference TRBV18 and TRBJ2-1, is NAGVMQNPRHLVRRRGQEARLRCSPMKGHSHVYWYRQLPEEGLKFMVYLQKENIIDESGMPKERFSAEFPKEGPSILRIQQVVRGDSAAYFCASSPSQWDHYNEQFFGPGTRLTVL.

Details on this clonotype: Given a much more abundant clone one base away, this may be a read error. V is TRBV28 and J is TRBJ2-7, with 8 positions matching TRBD1. Germline CDR1 and CDR2: MDHEN and SYDVKM. There are 12 residues in the CDR3. The V and J ends lost 8 bases and 6 bases, in that order; junction bases with no gene match: 6. The chain's CDR3 is CASVTGVGEQYF. The CDR3 bases are TGTGCCAGCGTGACAGGGGTAGGCGAGCAGTACTTC. Complete variable domain (other parts from reference TRBV28 and TRBJ2-7): DVKVTQSSRYLVKRTGEKVFLECVQDMDHENMFWYRQDPGLGLRLIYFSYDVKMKEKGDIPEGYSVSREKKERFSLILESASTNQTSMYLCASVTGVGEQYFGPGTRLTVT.

The chain joins TRBV5-1 to TRBJ2-2; D unclear. From germline, CDR1 is SGHRS and CDR2 YFSETQ. Trimming removed 0 bases at V and 6 bases at J, with 9 bases between. The CDR3 spans 14 residues. The CDR3 is CASSLALQAGELFF. The CDR3 coding sequence is TGCGCCAGCAGCTTGGCACTTCAGGCCGGGGAGCTGTTTTTT.

This clonotype has ten or more counts. The chain combines TRBV12-3 or TRBV12-4 with TRBJ2-5; 9 nucleotides agree with TRBD2. The CDR3 spans 13 residues. Unmatched junction bases numbered 4, after V lost 7 bases and J lost 4 bases. CDR3 region: CASTVSGGETQYF. The CDR3 DNA follows: TGTGCCAGCACCGTTAGCGGGGGAGAGACCCAGTACTTC.